These T cell receptor beta chains were read from a single sample in a study of blood T cells in healthy people across ages. TCRdb passed the 5' RACE reads through MiXCR, listing each CDR3 protein once. The data show more than 1.4 million distinct CDR3 sequences, 42% seen once. Input material: blood. The receptors here all came from a woman under 30 in good health. Each CDR3 is given with its conserved first and last residue. Fields, in order: J gene, clone size, D gene, V gene, CDR3 DNA, CDR3 protein. A D gene is named only where the DNA matches it firmly. Clone size is not always given. Where it is, it says once, few, many or a class for expanded clones.

TRBJ1-1 | . | . | TRBV15 | TGTGCCACCAGCAGGGGTTCCGGGCCGAACACTGAAGCTTTCTTT | CATSRGSGPNTEAFF
TRBJ2-7 | few | TRBD1 | TRBV6-6 | TGTGCCAGCAGTTACGACGGACAGGGGGGGTACGAGCAGTACTTC | CASSYDGQGGYEQYF
TRBJ2-7 | . | . | TRBV6-6 | TGTGCCAGCAGTTACAGGGCCAGACTTTCCTACGAGCAGTACTTC | CASSYRARLSYEQYF
TRBJ2-1 | many | TRBD2 | TRBV2 | TGTGCCAGCAAGCGGGAGAGGTACAATGAGCAGTTCTTC | CASKRERYNEQFF
TRBJ2-7 | once | . | TRBV12-3/TRBV12-4 | TGTGCCAGCAGGATAACTACCTACGAGCAGTACTTC | CASRITTYEQYF
TRBJ1-2 | few | . | TRBV5-1 | TGCGCCAGCAGGAAACTCAACTATGGCTACACCTTC | CASRKLNYGYTF
TRBJ2-5 | few | TRBD1 | TRBV11-2 | TGTGCCAGCAGCTTCAACAGGTACAGGGGGCCTCAAGAGACCCAGTACTTC | CASSFNRYRGPQETQYF
TRBJ2-7 | . | . | TRBV20-1 | TGCAGTGCGTCGCACAGGGTCTCGACCTACGAGCAGTACTTC | CSASHRVSTYEQYF
TRBJ1-6 | once | . | TRBV5-1 | TGCGCCAGCAGCTTCGCAGAGATCTATAATTCACCCCTCCACTTT | CASSFAEIYNSPLHF
TRBJ1-1 | . | TRBD1 | TRBV3-1 | TGTGCCAGCAGCCAAATCAGCAGGGGGCATATGAACACTGAAGCTTTCTTT | CASSQISRGHMNTEAFF
TRBJ2-3 | few | . | TRBV20-1 | TGCAGTGCGGGGCATAACATCGCAGATACGCAGTATTTT | CSAGHNIADTQYF
TRBJ2-1 | many | TRBD2 | TRBV10-3 | TGTGCCATCAGCGGAGGGGCGGGAGGGCCGTACAATGAGCAGTTCTTC | CAISGGAGGPYNEQFF
TRBJ2-7 | . | . | TRBV25-1 | TGTGCCAGCTCTAGGGAGGGGGCAGTCCACGAGCAGTACTTC | CASSREGAVHEQYF
TRBJ2-1 | . | TRBD2 | TRBV9 | TGTGCCAGCAGCGTAGTTGCGGGAGAGGTGGGGCAGTTCTTC | CASSVVAGEVGQFF
TRBJ2-7 | . | . | TRBV20-1 | TGCAGTGCTACCGGGGCTAGCTACGAGCAGTACTTC | CSATGASYEQYF
TRBJ2-7 | . | . | TRBV6-6 | TGTGCCAGCAGACACCGGGACGGGTACGAGCAGTACTTC | CASRHRDGYEQYF
TRBJ2-7 | . | TRBD2 | TRBV7-2 | TGTGCCAGCAGCTTGGCCGGGACTAGTTTTTTATCGGCCTACGAGCAGTACTTC | CASSLAGTSFLSAYEQYF
TRBJ2-7 | few | TRBD2 | TRBV3-1 | TGTGCCAGCAGCCAAGATCCGCCTAGCGGGGTCCCCTACGAGCAGTACTTC | CASSQDPPSGVPYEQYF
TRBJ2-7 | once | TRBD2 | TRBV27 | TGTGCCAGCAGTCTTAATAGCGGGAGTCCCTACGAGCAGTACTTC | CASSLNSGSPYEQYF
TRBJ2-1 | . | TRBD2 | TRBV7-3 | TGTGCCAGCAGCCATGATACTAGCGGGAGCAGTGAGCAGTTCTTC | CASSHDTSGSSEQFF
TRBJ1-1 | . | . | TRBV20-1 | TGCAGTGCCACCAGTACAGGGAATAAAGCTTTCTTT | CSATSTGNKAFF
TRBJ2-5 | . | TRBD1 | TRBV18 | TGTGCCAGCTCACCCGGGACAGGGGGCGTCGAGACCCAGTACTTC | CASSPGTGGVETQYF
TRBJ2-3 | . | TRBD1 | TRBV5-1 | TGCGCCAGCAGCCGTCCCCCTCCGCAGGGGGCGGCAGATACGCAGTATTTT | CASSRPPPQGAADTQYF
TRBJ2-5 | . | . | TRBV11-2 | TGTGCCAGCAGCTCTGTACAGGGATTAGAGACCCAGTACTTC | CASSSVQGLETQYF
TRBJ1-2 | . | . | TRBV10-3 | TGTGCCATCAGAGTGGGCCCCGGGGCTGGCTACACCTTC | CAIRVGPGAGYTF
TRBJ2-7 | many | . | TRBV27 | TGTGCCAGCAGTTCCCCCGAGACCTGGGCCTACGAGCAGTACTTC | CASSSPETWAYEQYF
TRBJ1-5 | . | . | TRBV20-1 | TGCAGTGCTCCGGGGATCCTCAGCAATCAGCCCCAGCATTTT | CSAPGILSNQPQHF
TRBJ1-2 | . | . | TRBV15 | TGTGCCACCAGCGGATGGTTGGCGGAGGTTCACTATGGCTACACCTTC | CATSGWLAEVHYGYTF
TRBJ2-1 | . | . | TRBV20-1 | TGCAGTGCTAGAGATATGAGAGGTCAGTCCTCCTACAATGAGCAGTTCTTC | CSARDMRGQSSYNEQFF
TRBJ2-5 | few | . | TRBV7-9 | TGTGCCAGCAGCGGGAAGGGGTCGGGAGAGACCCAGTACTTC | CASSGKGSGETQYF
TRBJ2-7 | few | . | TRBV12-3/TRBV12-4 | TGTGCCAGCAGTCCGGGACGAGAAAAACCCTACGAGCAGTACTTC | CASSPGREKPYEQYF
TRBJ2-3 | . | TRBD2 | TRBV27 | TGTGCCAGCAGTTTGAGGGGACCGGCTAGCGGGGGGATCACAGATACGCAGTATTTT | CASSLRGPASGGITDTQYF